This T cell receptor beta chain was sequenced during a study of cytomegalovirus exposure and HLA in healthy donors. Study-wide context: T cells numbering about 179 million yielded approximately 100 million unique TCR beta sequences in an earlier analysis.

On this clone itself: Its specificity is not known.

General study points: The study labeled more than 150 TCR beta chains cytomegalovirus-associated. There were some V segments, including TRBV6-2 and TRBV6-3, excluded as indistinguishable. A prior analysis recorded that most TCR beta V segments were productive about 87% or about 30% of the time.

The germline gives CDR1 ENHRY, CDR2 SYGVKD. The V and J ends lost 3 bases and 8 bases respectively, with 4 bases between them. The CDR3 runs to 11 residues. The PCR made use of 60 Vbeta and 13 Jbeta primers. Produced via immunoSEQ multiplex PCR; TCRdb's table is partial and in-frame only. This table holds approximately 280,000 clones, roughly 89% found once. The sequencing sample was made of PBMCs. The chain employs TRBV10-3 and TRBJ2-2, with D hard to call. The clonotype was recovered from a woman aged 18-29 years in good health and CMV-seronegative. CDR3: CAISDLGELFF. Written as DNA, the CDR3 is TGTGCCATCAGTGATTTAGGGGAGCTGTTTTTT.